The entry below gives a single TCR beta chain sequence along with its context. The data derive from a study of radiotherapy plus CTLA-4 blockade in lung cancer. This table comes from immunoSEQ multiplex PCR, and its TCRdb copy is limited to in-frame clones, with some not included. Of about 85,000 clones listed, more than 75% were seen once; the top ten hold approximately 2%. The CDR3 has 16 amino acids. Germline V gives CDR1 SGHDT, CDR2 YYEEEE. V was clipped by 4 bases and J by 1 base; unmatched bases: 7. The J gene is TRBJ2-2, the V gene TRBV5-6, with TRBD2 identical over 7 bases. The sample here was peripheral blood, taken from a patient treated with radiotherapy plus ipilimumab. The sequence derives from a human donor with non-small cell lung cancer who had a partial response to radiotherapy plus ipilimumab. CDR3 sequence (DNA): TGTGCCAGCAGCAATATAGCGGGCGTGAACACCGGGGAGCTGTTTTTT. Protein product: CASSNIAGVNTGELFF.